The TCR beta chain described here comes from a study of T cell changes during pregnancy in multiple sclerosis. V was trimmed by 5 bases and J by 5 bases, leaving 9 bases between them. Germline V gene sequence: CDR1 DFQATT, CDR2 SNEGSKA (reference sequence). This CDR3 comprises 11 residues. Method: immunoSEQ multiplex PCR; TCRdb's copy keeps in-frame clones and lacks some. Among some 60,000 clones listed, more than 85% were seen once. The clonotype comes from a female donor with multiple sclerosis, enrolled in a pregnancy study. The chain links TRBV20-1 to TRBJ1-1; tentatively, D is TRBD1 (6 bases). The sequences come from CD4+ T cells from peripheral blood mononuclear cells, collected in the third trimester of pregnancy. The CDR3 DNA sequence: TGCAGTGCTGCGCAGGGGACTGAAGCTTTCTTT. This encodes CSAAQGTEAFF.